This TCR beta chain appears in the sequencing data of a study of PD-L1 blockade in urothelial cancer. On the study more broadly: Investigators checked blood 3 weeks (second dose) and 6 weeks after treatment start.

Sequencing used immunoSEQ multiplex PCR; TCRdb keeps in-frame clones, though not all of them. The sample holds roughly 90,000 clones; about 89% are singletons and the top ten take roughly 0.88%. Time point: pretreatment peripheral blood. The sequence was obtained from a woman of 80 years or more with urothelial cancer. The sample consisted of PBMCs, taken around atezolizumab (anti-PD-L1) treatment.

Written as DNA, the CDR3 is TGTGCCAGCAGCCCCCGGGAGTATGAGCAGTTCTTC. The encoded protein is CASSPREYEQFF. This chain links TRBV9 with TRBJ2-1; D might be TRBD2 (6 bases). CDR1 is SGDLS and CDR2 is YYNGEE in the germline V gene. With 4 bases removed from V and 8 bases from J, the gap between germline ends came to 10 bases. The CDR3 sequence is 12 residues long.